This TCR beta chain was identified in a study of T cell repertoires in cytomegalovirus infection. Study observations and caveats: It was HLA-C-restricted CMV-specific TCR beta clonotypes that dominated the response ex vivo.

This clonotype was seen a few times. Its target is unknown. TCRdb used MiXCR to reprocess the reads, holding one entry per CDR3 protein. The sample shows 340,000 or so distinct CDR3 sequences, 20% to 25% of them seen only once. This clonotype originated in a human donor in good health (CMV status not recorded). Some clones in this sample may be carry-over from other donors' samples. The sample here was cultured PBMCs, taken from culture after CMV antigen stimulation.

The CDR3 spells CASRGVVEKLFF. DNA for the CDR3: TGTGCCAGCAGAGGAGTTGTGGAAAAACTGTTTTTT. The V gene is TRBV28, the J gene TRBJ1-4; D gene ambiguous. The germline gives CDR1 MDHEN, CDR2 SYDVKM. The V gene lost 6 bases and the J gene lost 8 bases, with 10 bases spanning the gap. The CDR3 sequence is 12 residues long.